This T cell receptor beta chain was found in a study of OX40 agonist ivuxolimab in advanced cancers. Study conclusions and caveats: A proportion of nonresponders additionally exhibited low normalized T-cell clonal expansion.

Notes on this clone: The antigen remains undetermined.

Only in-frame clones appear in the TCRdb table, and some are missing; sequencing was by immunoSEQ multiplex PCR. The sample contains tens of thousands of clones, around 84% of which appear only once. The sequencing here drew on CD4+ or CD8+ T cells sorted from blood, taken in a trial of the OX40 agonist ivuxolimab. The TCR comes from an adult with an advanced solid tumor such as melanoma, head and neck, liver or kidney cancer.

The CDR3 here is CASSSGTSGSGKQYF. The CDR3 DNA reads as TGTGCCAGCAGCTCGGGGACTAGCGGTTCGGGGAAGCAGTACTTC. The chain joins TRBV11-2 to TRBJ2-5; 11 nucleotides agree with TRBD2. The CDR3 is 15 residues long. Germline CDR1 is SGHAT and CDR2 is FQNNGV. The V gene end was trimmed by 4 bases and the J gene end by 11 bases; junction bases not matched to a gene: 12. The full variable domain, its missing parts supplied by reference TRBV11-2 and TRBJ2-5, is EAGVAQSPRYKIIEKRQSVAFWCNPISGHATLYWYQQILGQGPKLLIQFQNNGVVDDSQLPKDRFSAERLKGVDSTLKIQPAKLEDSAVYLCASSSGTSGSGKQYFGPGTRLLVL.